This entry features one T cell receptor (beta chain) sequence. Its recognized antigen is unknown. Qualities for individual bases were not recorded, and no much larger clone is one base off. From its cysteine to its phenylalanine, the CDR3 spans 16 amino acids. The CDR3 DNA has 48 bases and is translated from base 1. V is reduced by 0 bases and J by 8 bases, leaving a spacing of 17 bases between them. CDR1 and CDR2, per the germline V gene, are SGDLS and YYNGEE. This sample was included in a study of blood T cell repertoires in COVID-19 (dated by TCRdb to about 2020). The study in broad terms: Collaborator samples came from the United States, Italy and Spain and covered acute and convalescent phases of COVID-19. The sample metadata nearly always contained a de-identified subject ID, COVID-19 status, age in years and sex. The material from the prospective study consisted of cDNA or gDNA derived from T cells, B-cell-depleted T cells, or PBMCs. A freely available public database, intended as a resource for researchers studying the immune response to SARS-CoV-2, is where the repertoires were released. Subjects who had been exposed to COVID-19, were actively infected with it, or had recovered from it provided the deeply sampled blood TCRbeta repertoires that made up the dataset. Where HLA class I and class II types were available, the types were taken from metadata supplied by the sample provider, not from assay-based typing. The samples were drawn from two sources: the first 160 participants of the ongoing ImmuneRACE study, and over 1,000 subjects contributed by 6 global collaborators.

Each collaborating institution followed its own protocols to collect whole blood in K2EDTA tubes. For TCRbeta analysis, collaborators shipped samples in one of three forms: frozen whole blood, isolated PBMCs, or DNA extracted from either of those sample types. The immunoSEQ Assay, a bias-controlled multiplex PCR, was used to amplify TCRbeta CDR3 regions from genomic DNA. As for the original processing: Nucleated cell counts per sample were estimated from amplification of reference gene primers within the assay. To quantify the absolute abundance of each unique TCRbeta CDR3 rearrangement, sequence reads were collapsed and filtered. For each sample, productive Simpson clonality was calculated by taking the square root of Simpson's diversity index across productive rearrangements. TCRdb re-hosts the immuneACCESS table, in-frame sequences only. Its copies lack some clones; in the studies checked, an unresolved V gene accounts for under half of them, and the cause for the rest is not known. That table is the source of V, J and clone size, and D and trimming were worked out from the DNA. Recorded for this sample are 130,000 to 150,000 clones; about 85% of them occurred a single time. Approximately 2.7% of the sample goes to the ten largest clones.

The paper as a whole reports these results and caveats: Clinical and demographic metadata were provided uncurated, with the amount varying by source and participant.

This TCR was recovered from a woman between 40 and 50 years old with active or convalescent COVID-19. The sequenced sample was peripheral blood. Recombination joined TRBV9 with TRBJ1-4, with TRBD1 as a weak D call on 6 bases. The CDR3 is CASSVGLQGSEEKLFF. In nucleotides, the sequence is TGTGCCAGCAGCGTAGGTCTGCAGGGGTCAGAGGAAAAACTGTTTTTT.